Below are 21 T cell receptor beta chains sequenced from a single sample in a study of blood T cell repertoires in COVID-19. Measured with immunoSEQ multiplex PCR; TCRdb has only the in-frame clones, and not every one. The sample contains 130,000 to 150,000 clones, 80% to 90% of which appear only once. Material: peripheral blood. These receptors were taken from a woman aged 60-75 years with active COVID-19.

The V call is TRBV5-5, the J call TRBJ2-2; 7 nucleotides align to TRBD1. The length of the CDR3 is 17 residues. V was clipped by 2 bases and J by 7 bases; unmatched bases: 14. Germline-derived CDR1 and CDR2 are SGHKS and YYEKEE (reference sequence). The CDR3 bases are TGTGCCAGCAGCTTCCACAGGGGAACAGCTGACGTCGGGGAGCTGTTTTTT. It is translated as CASSFHRGTADVGELFF.

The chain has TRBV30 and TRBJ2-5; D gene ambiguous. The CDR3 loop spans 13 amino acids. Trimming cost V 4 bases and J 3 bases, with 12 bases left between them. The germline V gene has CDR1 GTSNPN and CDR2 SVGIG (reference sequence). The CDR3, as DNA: TGTGCCTGGAACTTGGGCCTAAAAGAGACCCAGTACTTC. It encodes CAWNLGLKETQYF.

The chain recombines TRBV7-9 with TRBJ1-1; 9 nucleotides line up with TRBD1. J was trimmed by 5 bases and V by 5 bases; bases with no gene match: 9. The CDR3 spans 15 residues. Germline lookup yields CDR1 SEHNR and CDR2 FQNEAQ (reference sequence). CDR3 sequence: CASSRAMDRGTEAFF. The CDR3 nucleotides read TGTGCCAGCAGCCGAGCCATGGACAGGGGTACTGAAGCTTTCTTT.

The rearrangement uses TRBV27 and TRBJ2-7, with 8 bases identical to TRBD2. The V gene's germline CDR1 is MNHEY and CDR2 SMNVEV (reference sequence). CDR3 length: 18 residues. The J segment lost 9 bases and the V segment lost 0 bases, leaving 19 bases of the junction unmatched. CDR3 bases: TGTGCCAGCAGTTTATCTCCAGTTTTAGGAGCGGGAGCCTCGGTGCAGTACTTC. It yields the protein CASSLSPVLGAGASVQYF.

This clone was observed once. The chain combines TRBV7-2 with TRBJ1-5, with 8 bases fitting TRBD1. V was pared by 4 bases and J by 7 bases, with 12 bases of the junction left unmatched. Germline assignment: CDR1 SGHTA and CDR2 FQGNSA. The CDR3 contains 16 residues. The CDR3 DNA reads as TGTGCCAGCAGCTCCCTCCAGGGGGCGATCGGACAGCCCCAGCATTTT. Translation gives CASSSLQGAIGQPQHF.

The CDR3: CASTFQGLAVMNQETQYF. The CDR3, as DNA: TGTGCCAGCACCTTTCAGGGGCTAGCGGTTATGAACCAAGAGACCCAGTACTTC. The chain employs TRBV28 and TRBJ2-5, with D maybe TRBD2 (7 bases). Germline V gene sequence: CDR1 MDHEN, CDR2 SYDVKM. CDR3 length: 18 residues. Trimming removed 7 bases from V and 0 bases from J, with 24 bases in between.

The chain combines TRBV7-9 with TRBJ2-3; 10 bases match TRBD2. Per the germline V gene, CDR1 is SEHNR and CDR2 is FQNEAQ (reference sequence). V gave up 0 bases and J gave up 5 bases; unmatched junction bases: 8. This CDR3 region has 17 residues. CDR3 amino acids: CASSLASSGRERDTQYF. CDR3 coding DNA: TGTGCCAGCAGCTTAGCTTCTAGCGGGAGAGAGAGAGATACGCAGTATTTT.

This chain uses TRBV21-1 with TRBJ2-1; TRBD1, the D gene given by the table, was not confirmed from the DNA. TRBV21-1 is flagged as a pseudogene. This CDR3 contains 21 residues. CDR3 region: CASSGRTGRRCNSSSYNEQFF. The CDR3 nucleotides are TGTGCCAGCAGCGGACGGACAGGGCGCCGATGTAACTCGAGCTCCTACAATGAGCAGTTCTTC.

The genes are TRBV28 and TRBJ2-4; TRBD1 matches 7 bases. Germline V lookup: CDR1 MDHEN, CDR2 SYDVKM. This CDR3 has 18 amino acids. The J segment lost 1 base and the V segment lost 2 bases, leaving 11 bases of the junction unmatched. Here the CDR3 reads CASSLGWGTDFAKNIQYF. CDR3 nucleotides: TGTGCCAGCAGTTTAGGGTGGGGGACAGACTTCGCCAAAAACATTCAGTACTTC.

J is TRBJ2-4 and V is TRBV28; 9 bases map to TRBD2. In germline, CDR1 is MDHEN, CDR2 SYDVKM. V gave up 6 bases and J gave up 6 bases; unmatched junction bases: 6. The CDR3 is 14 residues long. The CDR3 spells CASSAGLARNIQYF. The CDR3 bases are TGTGCCAGCAGCGCCGGACTAGCGAGAAACATTCAGTACTTC.

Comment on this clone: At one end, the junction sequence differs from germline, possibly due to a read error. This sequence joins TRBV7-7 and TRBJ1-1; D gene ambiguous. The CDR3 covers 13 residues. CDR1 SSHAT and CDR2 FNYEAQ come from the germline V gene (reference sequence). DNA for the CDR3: TGTGCTAGCAGCTTTACTCCGAACACTGAAGCTTTCTTT. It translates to CASSFTPNTEAFF.

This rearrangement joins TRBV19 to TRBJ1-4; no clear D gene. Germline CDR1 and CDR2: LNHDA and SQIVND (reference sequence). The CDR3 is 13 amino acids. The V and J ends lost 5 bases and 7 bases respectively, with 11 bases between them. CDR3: CASSWAGREKLFF. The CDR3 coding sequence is TGTGCCAGTAGTTGGGCCGGTCGTGAAAAACTGTTTTTT.

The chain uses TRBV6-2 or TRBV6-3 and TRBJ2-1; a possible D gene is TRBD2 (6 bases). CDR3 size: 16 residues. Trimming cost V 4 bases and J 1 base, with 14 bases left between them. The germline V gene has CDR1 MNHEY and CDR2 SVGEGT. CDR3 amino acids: CASSSFSGLSYNEQFF. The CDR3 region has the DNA TGTGCCAGCAGTTCCTTTAGCGGTCTATCCTACAATGAGCAGTTCTTC.

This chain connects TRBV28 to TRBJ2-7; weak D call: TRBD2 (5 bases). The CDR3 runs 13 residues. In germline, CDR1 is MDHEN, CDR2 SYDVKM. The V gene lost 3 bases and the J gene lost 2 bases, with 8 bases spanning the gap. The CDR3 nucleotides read TGTGCCAGCAGTTTCGAGGGTCCCTACGAGCAGTACTTC. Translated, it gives CASSFEGPYEQYF.

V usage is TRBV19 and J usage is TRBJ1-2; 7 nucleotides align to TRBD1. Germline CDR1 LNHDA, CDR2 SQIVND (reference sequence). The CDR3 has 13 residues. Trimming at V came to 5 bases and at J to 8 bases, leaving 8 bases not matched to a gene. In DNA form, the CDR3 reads TGTGCCAGTAGTCCTAGGGGGCAAGAAGGCTACACCTTC. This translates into CASSPRGQEGYTF.

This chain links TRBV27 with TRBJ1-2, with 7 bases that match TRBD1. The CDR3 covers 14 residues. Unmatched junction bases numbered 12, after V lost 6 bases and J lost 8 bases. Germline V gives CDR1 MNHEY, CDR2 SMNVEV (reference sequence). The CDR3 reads CASRPPQGLGGYTF. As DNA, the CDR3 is TGTGCCAGCAGGCCCCCACAGGGGCTGGGAGGCTACACCTTC.

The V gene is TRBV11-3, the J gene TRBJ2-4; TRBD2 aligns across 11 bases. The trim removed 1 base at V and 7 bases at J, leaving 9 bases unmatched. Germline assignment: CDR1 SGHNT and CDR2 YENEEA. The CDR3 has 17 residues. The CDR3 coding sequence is TGTGCCAGCAGCTTAGGATCGGGCGCTAGCGGGAGGAACATTCAGTACTTC. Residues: CASSLGSGASGRNIQYF.

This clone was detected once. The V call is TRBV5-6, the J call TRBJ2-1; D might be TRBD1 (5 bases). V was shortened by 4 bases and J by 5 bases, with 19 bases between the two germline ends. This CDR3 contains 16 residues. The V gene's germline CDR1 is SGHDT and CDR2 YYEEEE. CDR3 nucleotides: TGTGCCAGCAGCCCAACCCTAGGGGCCCCCCACAATGAGCAGTTCTTC. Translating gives CASSPTLGAPHNEQFF.

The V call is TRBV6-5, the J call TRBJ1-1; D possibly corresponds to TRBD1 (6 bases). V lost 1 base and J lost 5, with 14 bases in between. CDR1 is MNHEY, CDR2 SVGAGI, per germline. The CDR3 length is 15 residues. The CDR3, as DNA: TGTGCCAGCAGTTACTGGGGAGGGGGAGAAACTGAAGCTTTCTTT. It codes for CASSYWGGGETEAFF.

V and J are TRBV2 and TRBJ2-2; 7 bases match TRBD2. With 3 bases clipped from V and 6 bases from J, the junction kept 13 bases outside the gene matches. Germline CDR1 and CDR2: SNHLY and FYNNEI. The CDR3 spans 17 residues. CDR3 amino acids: CASSEGIGGSRAGELFF. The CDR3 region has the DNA TGTGCCAGCAGTGAGGGGATTGGCGGGAGCCGAGCCGGGGAGCTGTTTTTT. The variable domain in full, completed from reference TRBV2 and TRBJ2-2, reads EPEVTQTPSHQVTQMGQEVILRCVPISNHLYFYWYRQILGQKVEFLVSFYNNEISEKSEIFDDQFSVERPDGSNFTLKIRSTKLEDSAMYFCASSEGIGGSRAGELFFGEGSRLTVL.

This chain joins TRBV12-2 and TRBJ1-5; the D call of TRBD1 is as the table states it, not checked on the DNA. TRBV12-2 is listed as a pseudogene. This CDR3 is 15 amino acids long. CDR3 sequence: CASRGRQGINQPQHF. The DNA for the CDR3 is TGTGCAAGTCGCGGTCGACAGGGGATCAATCAGCCCCAGCATTTT.